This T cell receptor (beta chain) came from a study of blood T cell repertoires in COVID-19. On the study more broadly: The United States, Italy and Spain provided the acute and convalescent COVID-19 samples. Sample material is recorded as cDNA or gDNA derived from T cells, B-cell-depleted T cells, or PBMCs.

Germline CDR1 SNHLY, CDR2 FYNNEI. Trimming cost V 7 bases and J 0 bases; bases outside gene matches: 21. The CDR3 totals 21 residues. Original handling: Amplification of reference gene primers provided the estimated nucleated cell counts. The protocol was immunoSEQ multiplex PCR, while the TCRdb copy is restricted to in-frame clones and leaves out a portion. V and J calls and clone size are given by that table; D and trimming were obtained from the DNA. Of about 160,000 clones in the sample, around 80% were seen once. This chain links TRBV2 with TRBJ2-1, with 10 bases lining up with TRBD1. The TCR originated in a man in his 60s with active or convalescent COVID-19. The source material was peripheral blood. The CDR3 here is CASILDRGMLWVDSSYNEQFF. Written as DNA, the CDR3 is TGTGCCAGCATTCTGGACAGGGGGATGCTTTGGGTAGATAGCTCCTACAATGAGCAGTTCTTC.